The entry that follows covers one TCR beta chain sequence. What it binds is unknown. The data originate from a study of response to subunit inactivated influenza vaccine. From the RT-PCR reads, TCRdb called clonotypes with MiXCR, one entry per CDR3 protein. The sample carries over 400,000 distinct CDR3 sequences, 10% to 15% recorded once. Study-wide results and caveats: Every seasonal influenza vaccination brings in few new T cells, the authors suggested.

The sequence was collected from a man aged 45-60 years who received an inactivated influenza vaccine. Sequencing was performed on PBMCs from blood, taken roughly 45 days after vaccination.

CDR3 amino acids: CSAASAVAKNIQYF. The DNA for the CDR3 is TGCAGTGCCGCTTCGGCGGTAGCCAAAAACATTCAGTACTTC. This rearrangement joins TRBV20-1 to TRBJ2-4, with D uncertain. The V end lost 6 bases, the J end lost 0 bases, and 12 bases lay between the germline ends. Germline V CDR1 and CDR2: DFQATT, SNEGSKA (reference sequence). The CDR3 is 14 residues long.